The 30 T cell receptor beta chains given below trace back to one sample, sequenced in a study of shared clonotypes between healthy human individuals. Sequencing was performed with immunoSEQ multiplex PCR; in TCRdb, only in-frame clones are kept and a portion is missing. The table lists fewer than 700,000 clones, approximately 95% of them singletons. Only CD45RO-negative cells positively selected for CCR7 counted as naive CD8 cells, so terminally differentiated effector memory CD45RA+ cells were excluded. The sequencing input was naive CD8+ T cells sorted from blood. The receptors originated from a woman aged 30 to 39 in good health.

This clone was found a few times. This specimen includes other DNA sequences encoding the same CDR3. The chain has TRBV5-4 and TRBJ2-7, with D unresolved. In germline, CDR1 is SGHNT, CDR2 YYREEE (reference sequence). V lost 1 base and J 5 bases, leaving 4 bases between the germline ends. The CDR3 sequence is 11 residues long. DNA of the CDR3: TGTGCCAGCAGCTTGCTAAACGAGCAGTACTTC. Amino acids: CASSLLNEQYF. Looking up the rest from reference TRBV5-4 and TRBJ2-7 gives the full variable domain: ETGVTQSPTHLIKTRGQQVTLRCSSQSGHNTVSWYQQALGQGPQFIFQYYREEENGRGNFPPRFSGLQFPNYSSELNVNALELDDSALYLCASSLLNEQYFGPGTRLTVT.

This chain uses TRBV9 with TRBJ2-1; D might be TRBD2 (5 bases). CDR1 and CDR2 from the germline V gene are SGDLS and YYNGEE. The CDR3 consists of 16 residues. The V and J ends lost 2 bases and 7 bases respectively, with 19 bases between them. The CDR3 sequence is CASSVGTYPGSNEQFF. The CDR3, as DNA: TGTGCCAGCAGCGTGGGAACATATCCGGGGTCGAATGAGCAGTTCTTC.

J is TRBJ2-7 and V is TRBV9; 9 bases match TRBD1. The germline V gene encodes CDR1 SGDLS and CDR2 YYNGEE. Losses at the gene ends were 4 bases for V and 5 bases for J; bases not matched to a gene: 13. This CDR3 comprises 16 residues. CDR3 nucleotides: TGTGCCAGCAGCTCCTGGGGAGGGACAGGGATCGACGAGCAGTACTTC. Protein: CASSSWGGTGIDEQYF.

This chain connects TRBV11-2 to TRBJ2-5; TRBD1 agrees at 7 bases. CDR1 and CDR2 (germline): SGHAT, FQNNGV. V dropped 1 base and J dropped 2; count of bases not matched to a gene: 4. The CDR3 has 15 residues. Here the CDR3 reads CASSLVTGAQETQYF. The CDR3 DNA follows: TGTGCCAGCAGCTTAGTAACAGGGGCACAAGAGACCCAGTACTTC.

This rearrangement joins TRBV11-2 to TRBJ2-1; D is possibly TRBD2 (6 bases). The germline CDR1 and CDR2 sequences are SGHAT and FQNNGV. CDR3 length equals 16 residues. The V end was cut by 5 bases, the J end by 4 bases, with 18 bases between. CDR3 bases: TGTGCCAGCAGCGTATCCCCCGGGACTCTATACAATGAGCAGTTCTTC. Translated, it gives CASSVSPGTLYNEQFF. Variable domain in full (rest from reference TRBV11-2 and TRBJ2-1): EAGVAQSPRYKIIEKRQSVAFWCNPISGHATLYWYQQILGQGPKLLIQFQNNGVVDDSQLPKDRFSAERLKGVDSTLKIQPAKLEDSAVYLCASSVSPGTLYNEQFFGPGTRLTVL.

Concerning this clone: At one of its ends the junction is not consistent with the germline gene, which may arise from a read error. The chain joins TRBV2 to TRBJ1-4; D remains ambiguous. Germline loops: CDR1 SNHLY, CDR2 FYNNEI. The CDR3 has 12 residues. DNA of the CDR3: TGTGCCAGCAGTGGACTTAATGAAAAGCTGTTTTTT. It translates to CASSGLNEKLFF.

This clone was observed a single time. The gene calls are TRBV5-1 and TRBJ1-1; D unresolved. CDR1 is SGHRS, CDR2 YFSETQ, per germline. The CDR3 is made up of 11 amino acids. Trimming took off 5 bases at V and 0 bases at J, with 2 bases between the two ends. The CDR3: CASRLNTEAFF. DNA of the CDR3: TGCGCCAGCAGACTGAACACTGAAGCTTTCTTT.

The genes are TRBV15 and TRBJ2-1, with 10 bases fitting TRBD2. The germline V gene encodes CDR1 LNHNV and CDR2 YYDKDF (reference sequence). This CDR3 has 18 residues. V shed 0 bases and J 8 bases; nucleotides not matched to a gene: 13. In DNA, the CDR3 is TGTGCCACCAGCAGAGATTCGGAACTAGCGGGGACGGTTGATGAGCAGTTCTTC. Amino acids: CATSRDSELAGTVDEQFF.

The chain uses TRBV29-1 and TRBJ2-5, with 7 bases aligning to TRBD2. The J call is uncertain, as TRBJ2-7 better fits the DNA end. This CDR3 is built from 12 residues. Germline V CDR1 and CDR2: SQVTM, ANQGSEA. The CDR3 here is CSVGAGGFEQYF. CDR3 DNA: TGCAGCGTTGGGGCCGGGGGGTTCGAGCAGTACTTC.

The V call is TRBV28, the J call TRBJ2-1; D is possibly TRBD2 (5 bases). This CDR3 region has 16 residues. Germline CDR1 and CDR2: MDHEN and SYDVKM. Trimming left V 5 bases short and J 3 bases short, with 17 bases between. In nucleotides, the CDR3 is TGTGCCAGCAGTCAAGAGATAGCGCTACTCTACAATGAGCAGTTCTTC. It encodes CASSQEIALLYNEQFF.

The genes are TRBV7-9 and TRBJ2-2; a possible D gene is TRBD1 (5 bases). V was clipped by 7 bases and J by 4 bases, with 13 bases between them. The CDR3 contains 14 residues. Germline-derived CDR1 and CDR2 are SEHNR and FQNEAQ (reference sequence). The CDR3 loop reads CASNSLGATGELFF. CDR3 coding DNA: TGTGCCAGCAACTCGCTAGGGGCCACCGGGGAGCTGTTTTTT.

The chain employs TRBV9 and TRBJ2-7; 7 positions agree with TRBD1. V lost 3 bases, J lost 3 bases, and 3 bases stayed unmatched. CDR1 SGDLS and CDR2 YYNGEE come from the germline V gene. CDR3 size: 13 residues. The CDR3 sequence is CASSAGQDYEQYF. The CDR3, as DNA: TGTGCCAGCAGCGCCGGACAGGACTACGAGCAGTACTTC. The full variable domain, with the rest looked up from reference TRBV9 and TRBJ2-7, is DSGVTQTPKHLITATGQRVTLRCSPRSGDLSVYWYQQSLDQGLQFLIQYYNGEERAKGNILERFSAQQFPDLHSELNLSSLELGDSALYFCASSAGQDYEQYFGPGTRLTVT.

This clone was observed a single time. The CDR3 sequence is CASSANTEAFF. The CDR3 coding sequence is TGTGCCAGCAGCGCGAACACTGAAGCTTTCTTT. This chain links TRBV9 with TRBJ1-1; D unresolved. CDR1 and CDR2 (germline): SGDLS, YYNGEE. V was shortened by 3 bases and J by 1 base, with 1 base between the two germline ends. The CDR3 is 11 amino acids.

This chain joins TRBV30 and TRBJ2-2, with D perhaps matching TRBD2 (6 bases). The CDR3 runs 14 residues. V was pared by 5 bases and J by 4 bases, with 14 bases between. From germline, CDR1 is GTSNPN and CDR2 SVGIG (reference sequence). CDR3 in amino acids: CAWDGGTFTGELFF. As DNA, the CDR3 is TGTGCCTGGGACGGTGGGACTTTCACCGGGGAGCTGTTTTTT.

V and J are TRBV5-4 and TRBJ1-1; 7 bases are a match to TRBD1. Germline-derived CDR1 and CDR2 are SGHNT and YYREEE (reference sequence). The CDR3 totals 14 residues. Unmatched junction bases numbered 13, after V lost 2 bases and J lost 12 bases. This CDR3 reads CASSLKGTGDWPFF. The CDR3 DNA follows: TGTGCCAGCAGCTTAAAGGGAACAGGGGACTGGCCTTTCTTT.

The V call is TRBV28, the J call TRBJ2-7; possible D gene TRBD2, 6 bases. CDR1 is MDHEN and CDR2 is SYDVKM in the germline V gene. V was cut by 2 bases and J by 3 bases, with 20 bases left in between. CDR3 size: 17 residues. CDR3 in DNA: TGTGCCAGCAGTTTAACGTTCCTCGGGAGTCCCTTCTACGAGCAGTACTTC. Amino acids: CASSLTFLGSPFYEQYF.

Here the CDR3 reads CASSEGLLQETQYF. CDR3 bases: TGTGCCAGCAGTGAGGGACTACTCCAAGAGACCCAGTACTTC. V is TRBV2 and J is TRBJ2-5; TRBD2 matches at 7 bases. This CDR3 contains 14 residues. V dropped 3 bases and J dropped 1; count of bases not matched to a gene: 2. Per germline, CDR1 SNHLY and CDR2 FYNNEI.

The chain has TRBV5-6 and TRBJ2-7, with a tentative D call TRBD2 (5 bases). The CDR3 extends over 14 amino acids. The V end lost 4 bases, the J end lost 4 bases, and 15 bases lay between the germline ends. The germline V gene has CDR1 SGHDT and CDR2 YYEEEE. In DNA, the CDR3 is TGTGCCAGCAGCCCGGGTGGCAGAGGGTACGAGCAGTACTTC. The encoded protein is CASSPGGRGYEQYF.

V and J are TRBV9 and TRBJ2-1; TRBD2 is a possible D gene (6 bases). The CDR3 sequence is 16 residues long. The V end was cut by 3 bases, the J end by 0 bases, with 13 bases between. CDR1 and CDR2 (germline): SGDLS, YYNGEE. The CDR3 protein is CASSDKLADSYNEQFF. CDR3 sequence (DNA): TGTGCCAGCAGCGATAAACTAGCAGACTCCTACAATGAGCAGTTCTTC.

The rearrangement uses TRBV5-1 and TRBJ2-7, with 13 bases matching TRBD2. The germline CDR1 and CDR2 sequences are SGHRS and YFSETQ. V trimming: 4 bases; J trimming: 4 bases; junction bases outside the gene matches: 8. The CDR3 runs to 16 residues. The CDR3 DNA reads as TGCGCCAGCAGCCCGACTAGCGGGAGGAACCCTTACGAGCAGTACTTC. Protein sequence: CASSPTSGRNPYEQYF. Looking up the rest from reference TRBV5-1 and TRBJ2-7 gives the full variable domain: KAGVTQTPRYLIKTRGQQVTLSCSPISGHRSVSWYQQTPGQGLQFLFEYFSETQRNKGNFPGRFSGRQFSNSRSEMNVSTLELGDSALYLCASSPTSGRNPYEQYFGPGTRLTVT.

This chain connects TRBV2 to TRBJ2-1; possible D gene TRBD1, 6 bases. The CDR3 extends over 13 amino acids. Germline V gene data show CDR1 as SNHLY and CDR2 as FYNNEI. Here the CDR3 DNA reads TGTGCAGGACAGTCCTCGACTTACAATGAGCAGTTCTTC. Protein: CAGQSSTYNEQFF.

This clone is a singleton in its sample. The chain couples TRBV28 to TRBJ2-7; D tentatively fits TRBD1 or TRBD2 (6 bases each). Germline CDR1 is MDHEN and CDR2 is SYDVKM. CDR3 length equals 14 residues. The germline V and J ends were trimmed by 2 bases and 6 bases, with 14 bases remaining between them. The CDR3 is CASSLPAGGLEQYF. As DNA, the CDR3 is TGTGCCAGCAGTTTACCTGCCGGGGGCCTCGAGCAGTACTTC.

The V and J genes are TRBV7-2 and TRBJ2-7, with a weak D call TRBD1 (6 bases). Looked up from germline, CDR1 is SGHTA and CDR2 is FQGNSA. V lost 5 bases and J lost 0, with 11 bases in between. There are 14 residues in the CDR3. CDR3 sequence: CASSLQDSSYEQYF. The DNA for the CDR3 is TGTGCCAGCAGCCTACAGGACAGCTCCTACGAGCAGTACTTC. Together with reference TRBV7-2 and TRBJ2-7, the CDR3 gives the full variable domain: GAGVSQSPSNKVTEKGKDVELRCDPISGHTALYWYRQSLGQGLEFLIYFQGNSAPDKSGLPSDRFSAERTGGSVSTLTIQRTQQEDSAVYLCASSLQDSSYEQYFGPGTRLTVT.

This sequence joins TRBV9 and TRBJ1-1; D is possibly TRBD1 (5 bases). The length of the CDR3 is 13 residues. Per the germline V gene, CDR1 is SGDLS and CDR2 is YYNGEE. Trimming removed 6 bases at V and 1 base at J, with 10 bases between. CDR3 sequence: CASTGPQNTEAFF. CDR3 DNA sequence: TGTGCCAGCACGGGACCGCAGAACACTGAAGCTTTCTTT.

J is TRBJ1-4 and V is TRBV2, with a tentative D call TRBD1 (6 bases). The CDR3 is made up of 10 amino acids. The germline gives CDR1 SNHLY, CDR2 FYNNEI. V dropped 8 bases and J dropped 16 bases, with 14 bases sitting between them. DNA of the CDR3: TGTGCCAGCCAAGGGACACTTGAGTTTTTT. This translates into CASQGTLEFF. The whole variable domain, filled in from reference TRBV2 and TRBJ1-4, reads EPEVTQTPSHQVTQMGQEVILRCVPISNHLYFYWYRQILGQKVEFLVSFYNNEISEKSEIFDDQFSVERPDGSNFTLKIRSTKLEDSAMYFCASQGTLEFFGSGTQLSVL.

This clone was seen more than once but under ten times. The chain has TRBV7-9 and TRBJ1-1; D gene unclear. Germline loops: CDR1 SEHNR, CDR2 FQNEAQ (reference sequence). The CDR3 is 11 residues long. Between the trimmed V and J ends, which lost 6 bases and 12 bases, there was a span of 14 bases. DNA of the CDR3: TGTGCCAGCAGTCACAACCTGGGAACTTTCTTT. It translates to CASSHNLGTFF.

This rearrangement joins TRBV10-3 to TRBJ1-1; TRBD1 matches 10 bases. The CDR3 consists of 15 residues. Germline lookup yields CDR1 ENHRY and CDR2 SYGVKD. The junction had 1 base not matched to a gene; V was cut back by 0 bases and J by 3 bases. In DNA form, the CDR3 reads TGTGCCATCAGTGAGTCGACAGGGGGCGACACTGAAGCTTTCTTT. Residues: CAISESTGGDTEAFF.

V usage is TRBV12-5 and J usage is TRBJ1-1; D is undetermined. Germline V gene lookup returns CDR1 LGHNT and CDR2 FRNRAP. The V end was cut by 3 bases, the J end by 1 base, with 6 bases between. The CDR3 is made up of 13 amino acids. CDR3 in DNA: TGTGCTAGTGGTTTAAAAGAGAACACTGAAGCTTTCTTT. Protein: CASGLKENTEAFF.

The chain is built from TRBV4-1 and TRBJ2-3; D possibly corresponds to TRBD1 (5 bases). Germline V CDR1 and CDR2: MGHRA, YSYEKL. This CDR3 spans 13 amino acids. Trimming left V 7 bases short and J 2 bases short, with 10 bases between. The CDR3 region is CASTQGITDTQYF. In DNA form, the CDR3 reads TGCGCCAGCACCCAGGGCATCACAGATACGCAGTATTTT.

The chain carries TRBV2 and TRBJ1-4, with D perhaps matching TRBD1 (5 bases). In germline, CDR1 is SNHLY, CDR2 FYNNEI. The CDR3 loop spans 15 amino acids. Between the trimmed V and J ends, which lost 3 bases and 3 bases, there was a span of 11 bases. The CDR3 nucleotides are TGTGCCAGCAGTGACCGGGGCGCGTCTAATGAAAAACTGTTTTTT. This encodes CASSDRGASNEKLFF.